One and the same sample provided the 16 T cell receptor beta chains below, sequenced in a study of OX40 agonist ivuxolimab in advanced cancers. The data were produced by immunoSEQ multiplex PCR, yet TCRdb's version contains in-frame clones alone and is incomplete. The data show 90,000 to 95,000 clones, about 90% seen once. Source: CD4+ or CD8+ T cells sorted from blood, taken in a trial of the OX40 agonist ivuxolimab. All receptors come from an adult with an advanced solid tumor such as melanoma, head and neck, liver or kidney cancer.

V is TRBV4-3 and J is TRBJ2-1, with 11 bases that match TRBD2. The germline CDR1 and CDR2 sequences are LGHNA and YSLEER. There are 15 residues in the CDR3. The V segment lost 4 bases and the J segment 1 base; nucleotides outside the gene matches: 0. CDR3 in amino acids: CASSRTSGSYNEQFF. DNA of the CDR3: TGCGCCAGCAGCCGGACTAGCGGGTCCTACAATGAGCAGTTCTTC.

The V call is TRBV6-5, the J call TRBJ2-1; D unresolved. Trimming left V 4 bases short and J 8 bases short, with 18 bases between. Germline values: CDR1 MNHEY, CDR2 SVGAGI. The CDR3 spans 15 residues. The CDR3 reads CASSSEGSYVDEQFF. The DNA of the CDR3 is TGTGCCAGCAGTTCCGAAGGGTCGTATGTCGATGAGCAGTTCTTC.

The V and J genes are TRBV5-1 and TRBJ1-1; D remains ambiguous. Trimming removed 4 bases from V and 4 bases from J, with 14 bases in between. The CDR3 runs 14 residues. Per germline, CDR1 SGHRS and CDR2 YFSETQ. CDR3 coding DNA: TGCGCCAGCAGCCTAACAGATCCGAGCACTGAAGCTTTCTTT. Translation: CASSLTDPSTEAFF.

The chain uses TRBV2 and TRBJ1-6; 9 bases fit TRBD1. The CDR3 is 15 residues long. Germline CDR1 and CDR2: SNHLY and FYNNEI. With 5 bases clipped from V and 7 bases from J, the junction kept 6 bases outside the gene matches. This CDR3 is CASSTGQGLNSPLHF. CDR3 bases: TGTGCCAGCAGTACCGGACAGGGGTTGAATTCACCCCTCCACTTT.

The CDR3 DNA follows: TGTGCCAGCAGCCCCCCCTGGACTAGCGGGAGGGCGTTGGAGACCCAGTACTTC. This sequence encodes CASSPPWTSGRALETQYF. The chain has TRBV7-2 and TRBJ2-5, with TRBD2 identical over 15 bases. The CDR3 extends over 18 amino acids. V trimming: 5 bases; J trimming: 5 bases; junction bases outside the gene matches: 12. Germline V gene data show CDR1 as SGHTA and CDR2 as FQGNSA.

Written as DNA, the CDR3 is TGTGCCAGCAACCATGACACACAGAACGAGCAGTACGTC. Its translation: CASNHDTQNEQYV. The rearrangement uses TRBV21-1 and TRBJ2-7; TRBD1 is the table's D call, not checked against the DNA. TRBV21-1 is shown as a pseudogene. There are 13 residues in the CDR3.

The chain employs TRBV7-2 and TRBJ1-1; D is ambiguous. The CDR3 is made up of 15 amino acids. Germline V gives CDR1 SGHTA, CDR2 FQGNSA. The V end was cut by 1 base, the J end by 0 bases, with 9 bases between. The CDR3: CASSLEGSMNTEAFF. The CDR3 DNA reads as TGTGCCAGCAGCTTAGAAGGCAGCATGAACACTGAAGCTTTCTTT.

CDR3 residues: CASSSRVSVETQYF. The CDR3, as DNA: TGTGCCAGCAGCTCGCGAGTTTCAGTGGAGACCCAGTACTTC. The V gene is TRBV11-3, the J gene TRBJ2-5; D gene unclear. The CDR3 extends over 14 amino acids. Trimming pared 4 bases from V and 5 bases from J, leaving 14 bases between. CDR1 and CDR2 from the germline V gene are SGHNT and YENEEA.

This chain links TRBV6-1 with TRBJ2-3; D uncertain. V was clipped by 0 bases and J by 4 bases, with 14 bases between them. Germline V gene data show CDR1 as MNHNS and CDR2 as SASEGT. The CDR3 runs 16 residues. The CDR3 loop reads CASSEALGQVPDTQYF. The CDR3 bases are TGTGCCAGCAGTGAAGCTCTGGGCCAAGTACCAGATACGCAGTATTTT.

This clone appeared once. The chain has TRBV14 and TRBJ1-2; D uncertain. V dropped 4 bases and J dropped 4 bases, with 7 bases sitting between them. There are 12 residues in the CDR3. From germline, CDR1 is SGHDN and CDR2 FVKESK. CDR3 sequence: CASSPGPYGYTF. The CDR3 DNA sequence: TGTGCCAGCAGCCCCGGGCCCTATGGCTACACCTTC. The whole variable domain, filled in from reference TRBV14 and TRBJ1-2, reads EAGVTQFPSHSVIEKGQTVTLRCDPISGHDNLYWYRRVMGKEIKFLLHFVKESKQDESGMPNNRFLAERTGGTYSTLKVQPAELEDSGVYFCASSPGPYGYTFGSGTRLTVV.

The V gene is TRBV9, the J gene TRBJ2-1; D uncertain. Trimming stripped 0 bases from V and 0 bases from J, with 4 bases between. The CDR3 has 14 residues. CDR1 is SGDLS and CDR2 is YYNGEE in the germline V gene. Here the CDR3 reads CASSVGSSYNEQFF. The CDR3, as DNA: TGTGCCAGCAGCGTAGGGAGCTCCTACAATGAGCAGTTCTTC.

V and J are TRBV19 and TRBJ1-2; D gene ambiguous. The CDR3 spans 13 residues. Trimming pared 3 bases from V and 5 bases from J, leaving 10 bases between. CDR1 is LNHDA, CDR2 SQIVND, per germline (reference sequence). This chain's CDR3 is CASSIRTDYGYTF. The CDR3 nucleotides are TGTGCCAGTAGTATTCGGACTGATTATGGCTACACCTTC.

The chain carries TRBV30 and TRBJ1-3; the D is unclear. The length of the CDR3 is 15 residues. Germline CDR1 is GTSNPN and CDR2 is SVGIG (reference sequence). Trimming pared 0 bases from V and 0 bases from J, leaving 9 bases between. The CDR3 loop is CAWSVPDTSGNTIYF. The CDR3 DNA sequence: TGTGCCTGGAGTGTGCCCGACACCTCTGGAAACACCATATATTTT.

The rearrangement links TRBV19 to TRBJ2-7, with TRBD2 matching over 7 bases. The V and J ends lost 4 bases and 7 bases, in that order; junction bases with no gene match: 10. The germline V gene has CDR1 LNHDA and CDR2 SQIVND (reference sequence). The CDR3 covers 14 residues. The DNA for the CDR3 is TGTGCCAGTAGTAACGGCGGGAGTCTGAAAGAGCAGTACGTC. Its protein product is CASSNGGSLKEQYV.

The rearrangement joins TRBV28 to TRBJ1-2; no clear D. Germline assignment: CDR1 MDHEN and CDR2 SYDVKM. V lost 5 bases to trimming and J lost 3 bases, with 10 bases between them. The CDR3 has 13 residues. The CDR3 region is CASSRPQHYGYTF. The CDR3 nucleotides are TGTGCCAGCAGTCGACCGCAGCACTATGGCTACACCTTC.

This chain joins TRBV6-5 and TRBJ2-7, with TRBD2 as a possible D gene (5 bases). The germline V gene has CDR1 MNHEY and CDR2 SVGAGI. Trimming cost V 3 bases and J 4 bases, with 19 bases left between them. The CDR3 is 16 amino acids. CDR3: CASSYRAFEGIYEQYF. The CDR3 bases are TGTGCCAGCAGTTATAGGGCTTTTGAGGGTATTTACGAGCAGTACTTC.